Below, 4 T cell receptor beta chains from the same sample are listed, as sequenced in a study of human T cells and chemical hapten exposure. TCRdb re-called the RACE reads with MiXCR, one entry per CDR3 protein. In the table there are roughly 40,000 distinct CDR3 sequences, over 10% of which are singletons. Time point described: pre-sensitization, week 0. Treatment noted: therapeutic diphenylcyclopropenone sensitization with weekly scalp DPC. The input for sequencing was whole blood, taken in connection with sensitization to the hapten diphenylcyclopropenone (DPC). The source is a woman in her twenties or thirties with alopecia areata. Some clones in this sample may be carry-over from other donors' samples.

This clonotype has a count of ten or more. V is TRBV6-1 and J is TRBJ1-5; possible D gene TRBD1, 6 bases. V shed 4 bases and J shed 9 bases, with 19 bases lying between them. This CDR3 spans 15 amino acids. Looked up from germline, CDR1 is MNHNS and CDR2 is SASEGT. CDR3 nucleotide sequence: TGTGCCAGCAGTGGCCCCAGGGGTCCTGCCGGGCCCCAGCATTTT. Amino acids: CASSGPRGPAGPQHF.

This clonotype was counted ten times or more. The chain carries TRBV7-2 and TRBJ1-1; D might be TRBD1 (6 bases). CDR1 and CDR2 from the germline V gene are SGHTA and FQGNSA. V shed 7 bases and J shed 1 base, with 13 bases lying between them. The CDR3 spans 14 residues. CDR3 amino acids: CASTNARGNTEAFF. The DNA for the CDR3 is TGTGCCAGCACTAACGCCAGGGGGAACACTGAAGCTTTCTTT.

This clonotype rates as medium-sized (0.01 to 0.1%). The J gene is TRBJ1-1, the V gene TRBV20-1; D is unresolved. Germline CDR1 reads DFQATT; CDR2 reads SNEGSKA (reference sequence). The V gene lost 6 bases and the J gene lost 4 bases, with 9 bases spanning the gap. The CDR3 is 11 residues long. The CDR3 nucleotides read TGCAGTGCAGTGGGTACCACTGAAGCTTTCTTT. It translates to CSAVGTTEAFF.

This clonotype occurred many times. V gene TRBV12-3 or TRBV12-4 combines with J gene TRBJ1-1; a weak D match, TRBD1 (6 bases). The length of the CDR3 is 16 residues. Deletions cut 0 bases from V and 1 base from J, with 12 bases between. The CDR3 DNA reads TGTGCCAGCAGTTTAGCCTATTGGACAGAGAACACTGAAGCTTTCTTT. Translated: CASSLAYWTENTEAFF.